This T cell receptor beta chain was captured by sequencing in a study of Graves' ophthalmopathy and Graves' hyperthyroidism. The trim removed 4 bases at V and 2 bases at J, leaving 5 bases unmatched. This CDR3 has 15 amino acids. Germline CDR1 and CDR2: LNHDA and SQIVND (reference sequence). Study-level results: Most thyroid-expanded clonotypes exceeding 0.001 frequency were also found in blood.

As the template, RNA transcripts were used to amplify TCR beta CDR3 regions. Following a first-round RT-PCR that used HTBI primers, a second-round multiplex PCR was carried out. TCRdb recomputed calls from the multiplex PCR reads with MiXCR, one row per CDR3 protein. This repertoire shows 650,000 to 900,000 distinct CDR3 sequences, 40% found once; its top ten account for approximately 43%. This clonotype was counted ten times or more. The target antigen is unknown. The receptor was isolated from an adult man with Graves' ophthalmopathy. Sequencing was carried out using peripheral blood. The V gene is TRBV19, the J gene TRBJ1-3; TRBD1 agrees at 7 bases. CDR3 nucleotide sequence: TGTGCCAGTAGTACTGGGGACAGCGCTGGAAACACCATATATTTT. Translated, it gives CASSTGDSAGNTIYF.